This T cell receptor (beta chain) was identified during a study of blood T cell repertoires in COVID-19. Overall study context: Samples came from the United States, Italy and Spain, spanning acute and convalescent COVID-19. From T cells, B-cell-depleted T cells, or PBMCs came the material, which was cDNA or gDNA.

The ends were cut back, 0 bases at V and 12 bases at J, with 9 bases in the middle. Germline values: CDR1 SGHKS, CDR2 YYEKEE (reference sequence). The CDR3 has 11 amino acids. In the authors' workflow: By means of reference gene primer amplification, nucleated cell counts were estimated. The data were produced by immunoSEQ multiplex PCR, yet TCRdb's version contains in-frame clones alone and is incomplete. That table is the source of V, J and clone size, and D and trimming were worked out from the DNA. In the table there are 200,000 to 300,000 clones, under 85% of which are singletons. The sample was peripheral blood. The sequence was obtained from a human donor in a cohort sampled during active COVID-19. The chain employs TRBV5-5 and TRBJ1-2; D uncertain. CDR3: CASSLVGFHTF. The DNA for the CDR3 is TGTGCCAGCAGCTTGGTCGGTTTTCACACCTTC.